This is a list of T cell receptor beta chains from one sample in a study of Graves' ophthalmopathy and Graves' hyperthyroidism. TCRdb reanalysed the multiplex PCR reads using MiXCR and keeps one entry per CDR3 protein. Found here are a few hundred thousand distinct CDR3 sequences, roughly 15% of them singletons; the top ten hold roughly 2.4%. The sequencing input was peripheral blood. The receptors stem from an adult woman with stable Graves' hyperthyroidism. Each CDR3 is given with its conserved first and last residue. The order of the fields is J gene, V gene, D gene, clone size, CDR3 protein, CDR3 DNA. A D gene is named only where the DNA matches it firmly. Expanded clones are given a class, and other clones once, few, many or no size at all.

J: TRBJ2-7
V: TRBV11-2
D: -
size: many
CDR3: CASSPLGRTYEQYF
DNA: TGTGCCAGCAGCCCCCTTGGGAGAACCTACGAGCAGTACTTC

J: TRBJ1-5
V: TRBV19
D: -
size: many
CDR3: CASTGFNQPQHF
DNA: TGTGCCAGTACAGGGTTCAATCAGCCCCAGCATTTT

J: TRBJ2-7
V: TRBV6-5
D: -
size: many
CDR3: CASSPRGGLSSYEQYF
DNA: TGTGCCAGCAGTCCAAGGGGGGGGTTAAGCTCCTACGAGCAGTACTTC

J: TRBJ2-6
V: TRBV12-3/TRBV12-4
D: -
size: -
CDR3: CASSRLSGRAGANVLTF
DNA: TGTGCCAGCAGCCGGCTTTCCGGCAGGGCTGGGGCCAACGTCCTGACTTTC

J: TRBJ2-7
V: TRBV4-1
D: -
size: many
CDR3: CASSTRSSYEQYF
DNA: TGCGCCAGCAGTACCCGAAGCTCCTACGAGCAGTACTTC

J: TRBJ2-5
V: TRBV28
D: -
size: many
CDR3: CASSFRVPETQYF
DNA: TGTGCCAGCAGTTTTAGGGTTCCAGAGACCCAGTACTTC

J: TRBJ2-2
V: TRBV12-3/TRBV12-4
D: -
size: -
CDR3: CASIQGSGELFF
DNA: TGTGCCAGCATCCAGGGTAGCGGGGAGCTGTTTTTT

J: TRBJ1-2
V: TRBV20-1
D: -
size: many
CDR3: CSARPPGGFGNYGYTF
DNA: TGCAGTGCTAGACCTCCCGGGGGGTTCGGAAACTATGGCTACACCTTC

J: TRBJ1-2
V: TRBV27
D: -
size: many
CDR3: CASSFPGRRGYTF
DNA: TGTGCCAGCAGTTTCCCCGGGCGTCGAGGCTACACCTTC

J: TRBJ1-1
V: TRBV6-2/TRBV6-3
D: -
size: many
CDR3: CASSRLSVQNTEAFF
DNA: TGTGCCAGCAGTCGCCTTTCCGTCCAGAACACTGAAGCTTTCTTT

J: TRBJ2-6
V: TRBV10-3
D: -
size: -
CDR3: CAIRDGDSGANVLTF
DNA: TGTGCCATCCGGGACGGAGATTCTGGGGCCAACGTCCTGACTTTC

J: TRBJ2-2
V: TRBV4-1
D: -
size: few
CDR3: CASSKVGIGELFF
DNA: TGCGCCAGCAGCAAAGTGGGGATCGGGGAGCTGTTTTTT

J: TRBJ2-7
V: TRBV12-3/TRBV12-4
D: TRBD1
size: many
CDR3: CASSQDRGRHEQYF
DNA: TGTGCCAGCAGTCAAGACAGGGGGCGCCACGAGCAGTACTTC

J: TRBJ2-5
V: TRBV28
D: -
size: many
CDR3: CASSSASGAQETQYF
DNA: TGTGCCAGCAGTTCCGCGAGCGGAGCCCAAGAGACCCAGTACTTC

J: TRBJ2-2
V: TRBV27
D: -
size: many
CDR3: CASRDSYTGELFF
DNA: TGTGCCAGCCGTGACAGCTACACCGGGGAGCTGTTTTTT

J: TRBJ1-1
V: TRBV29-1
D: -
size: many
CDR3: CSAELRLNTEAFF
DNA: TGCAGCGCTGAACTTCGATTGAACACTGAAGCTTTCTTT

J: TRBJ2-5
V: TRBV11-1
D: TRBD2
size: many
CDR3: CASSFLAGGPETQYF
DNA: TGTGCCAGCAGCTTCTTAGCGGGAGGTCCAGAGACCCAGTACTTC

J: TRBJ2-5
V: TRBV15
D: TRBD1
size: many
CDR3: CATSRDGQEISEETQYF
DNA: TGTGCCACCAGCAGAGATGGACAGGAGATTAGCGAAGAGACCCAGTACTTC

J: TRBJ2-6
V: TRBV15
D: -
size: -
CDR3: CATSRPNSGANVLTF
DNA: TGTGCCACCAGTCGTCCGAACTCTGGGGCCAACGTCCTGACTTTC

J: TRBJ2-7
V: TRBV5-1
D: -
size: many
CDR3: CASSDLRDGYEQYF
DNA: TGCGCCAGCAGCGACCTTCGGGATGGCTACGAGCAGTACTTC

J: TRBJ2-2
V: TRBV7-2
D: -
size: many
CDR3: CASRVRASNTGELFF
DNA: TGTGCCAGCAGGGTTAGGGCTTCGAACACCGGGGAGCTGTTTTTT

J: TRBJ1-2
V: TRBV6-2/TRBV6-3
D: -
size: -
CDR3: CASSPPADNYGYTF
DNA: TGTGCCAGCAGCCCCCCCGCCGACAACTATGGCTACACCTTC

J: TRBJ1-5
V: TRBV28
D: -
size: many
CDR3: CASSTDSNSNQPQHF
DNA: TGTGCCAGCAGCACGGACAGTAATAGCAATCAGCCCCAGCATTTT

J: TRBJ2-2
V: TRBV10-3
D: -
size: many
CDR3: CAITGNTGELFF
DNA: TGTGCCATCACTGGAAACACCGGGGAGCTGTTTTTT

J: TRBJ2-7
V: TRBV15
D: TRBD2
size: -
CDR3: CATSRDRTSGSLNYEQYF
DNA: TGTGCCACCAGCAGAGACCGGACTAGCGGGAGTCTAAACTACGAGCAGTACTTC

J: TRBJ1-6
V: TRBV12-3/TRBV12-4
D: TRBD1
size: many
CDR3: CASTLRTGAKSPLHF
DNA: TGTGCCAGCACCCTCCGGACAGGGGCAAAGTCACCCCTCCACTTT

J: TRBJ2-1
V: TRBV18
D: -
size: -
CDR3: CASSPPDRAGHNEQFF
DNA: TGTGCCAGCTCACCACCGGACCGGGCTGGGCACAATGAGCAGTTCTTC

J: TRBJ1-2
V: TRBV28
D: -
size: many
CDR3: CASSLVETAYGYTF
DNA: TGTGCCAGCAGTTTAGTAGAGACAGCCTATGGCTACACCTTC